The 17 T cell receptor beta chains listed next were all sequenced from one sample in a study of patients and donors after allogeneic stem cell transplantation. From the RT-PCR reads, TCRdb called clonotypes with MiXCR, one entry per CDR3 protein. The sample lists 160,000 or so distinct CDR3 sequences; nearly 25% were seen once. Sequenced material: blood, either unsorted or a sorted T cell fraction (not recorded which). Source of these receptors: a human donor who was either an allogeneic HSCT recipient or a stem cell or donor lymphocyte infusion donor (not recorded which). It is not recorded whose cells these are; they may come from a transplant donor.

This clonotype was counted a few times. The chain recombines TRBV7-3 with TRBJ2-1, with 9 bases that match TRBD2. In germline, CDR1 is SGHTA, CDR2 FQGTGA. V lost 1 base, J lost 5 bases, and 3 bases stayed unmatched. This CDR3 has 15 residues. The chain's CDR3 is CASSLMTSGHNEQFF. The CDR3 region has the DNA TGTGCCAGCAGCTTAATGACTAGCGGCCACAATGAGCAGTTCTTC.

The rearrangement uses TRBV21-1 and TRBJ2-1. TRBV21-1 is a recognized pseudogene. This CDR3 comprises 12 residues. The CDR3 nucleotides read TGTGCCAGCAGCAATCATTACAATGAGCAGTTCTTC. Its translation is CASSNHYNEQFF.

The chain is built from TRBV4-1 and TRBJ1-2, with 9 positions matching TRBD1. Germline trimming cut 2 bases from V and 1 base from J; bases unmatched to any gene: 11. CDR3 length: 18 residues. Germline values: CDR1 MGHRA, CDR2 YSYEKL. CDR3 region: CASSQPGTGTFRNYGYTF. The DNA for the CDR3 is TGCGCCAGCAGCCAACCCGGGACAGGGACCTTTCGTAACTATGGCTACACCTTC.

This chain uses TRBV5-5 with TRBJ2-7; D perhaps matches TRBD1 (6 bases). The length of the CDR3 is 17 residues. V was cut by 4 bases and J by 0 bases, with 20 bases left in between. Germline loops: CDR1 SGHKS, CDR2 YYEKEE (reference sequence). CDR3 protein: CASSLGVLYRASYEQYF. The CDR3, as DNA: TGTGCCAGCAGCCTTGGAGTACTCTACAGGGCCTCCTACGAGCAGTACTTC.

The chain joins TRBV12-3 or TRBV12-4 to TRBJ1-1; 9 positions agree with TRBD1. V dropped 5 bases and J dropped 5; count of bases not matched to a gene: 6. The CDR3 extends over 14 amino acids. Here the CDR3 reads CASSHSGTGTEAFF. The CDR3 nucleotides read TGTGCCAGCAGTCATTCCGGGACAGGGACTGAAGCTTTCTTT.

The rearrangement uses TRBV7-2 and TRBJ2-1, with no clear D. The V and J ends lost 3 bases and 6 bases respectively, with 15 bases between them. The CDR3 spans 15 residues. Germline V gives CDR1 SGHTA, CDR2 FQGNSA. CDR3 residues: CASSFITGSSNEQFF. The CDR3, as DNA: TGTGCCAGCAGCTTTATTACGGGCTCTAGCAATGAGCAGTTCTTC.

V is TRBV28 and J is TRBJ2-3, with a weak D call TRBD2 (7 bases). Germline V lookup: CDR1 MDHEN, CDR2 SYDVKM. The germline V and J ends were trimmed by 2 bases and 4 bases, with 13 bases remaining between them. This CDR3 is built from 15 residues. CDR3 residues: CASSLGGGRADTQYF. The CDR3 DNA sequence: TGTGCCAGCAGTTTAGGCGGGGGCCGAGCAGATACGCAGTATTTT. Looking up the rest from reference TRBV28 and TRBJ2-3 gives the full variable domain: DVKVTQSSRYLVKRTGEKVFLECVQDMDHENMFWYRQDPGLGLRLIYFSYDVKMKEKGDIPEGYSVSREKKERFSLILESASTNQTSMYLCASSLGGGRADTQYFGPGTRLTVL.

The sample holds a few counts of this clonotype. This chain joins TRBV6-2 or TRBV6-3 and TRBJ1-5, with a possible D match to TRBD1 (5 bases). The CDR3 has 16 residues. Trimming left V 2 bases short and J 0 bases short, with 11 bases between. Germline CDR1 and CDR2: MNHEY and SVGEGT. Here the CDR3 DNA reads TGTGCCAGCAGTTACCCCTACAGGTATAGCAATCAGCCCCAGCATTTT. Its protein product is CASSYPYRYSNQPQHF.

This clonotype was seen a handful of times. The chain uses TRBV5-5 and TRBJ1-1, with a tentative D call TRBD1 (5 bases). Germline CDR1 and CDR2: SGHKS and YYEKEE (reference sequence). CDR3 length equals 16 residues. The germline V and J ends were trimmed by 1 base and 4 bases, with 17 bases remaining between them. CDR3 nucleotides: TGTGCCAGCAGCTTGAAATTCGACAGCCTGCTCACTGAAGCTTTCTTT. This translates into CASSLKFDSLLTEAFF.

The V and J genes are TRBV4-1 and TRBJ2-1; 8 positions match TRBD1. Trimming cost V 2 bases and J 0 bases; bases outside gene matches: 6. The CDR3 totals 17 residues. Germline lookup yields CDR1 MGHRA and CDR2 YSYEKL. The CDR3 sequence: CASSQTGTGSSYNEQFF. CDR3 nucleotides: TGCGCCAGCAGCCAAACCGGGACAGGTAGCTCCTACAATGAGCAGTTCTTC.

This clonotype appeared a few times. The gene calls are TRBV10-3 and TRBJ1-2; 7 bases fit TRBD1. Per germline, CDR1 ENHRY and CDR2 SYGVKD. CDR3 length: 14 residues. Trimming cost V 5 bases and J 7 bases; bases outside gene matches: 10. The DNA of the CDR3 is TGTGCCATCAGTAAAGGAGGGGGCGATTTTGGCTACACCTTC. This encodes CAISKGGGDFGYTF.

The chain joins TRBV12-3 or TRBV12-4 to TRBJ2-4; D not resolved. The CDR3 sequence is 12 residues long. Trimming took off 1 base at V and 7 bases at J, with 5 bases between the two ends. The CDR3 DNA sequence: TGTGCCAGCAGTTTAGACATGAACATTCAGTACTTC. Protein sequence: CASSLDMNIQYF.

This clonotype appeared many times. In DNA form, the CDR3 reads TGTGCCAGCTCACTATATCAACAGCATAGCAATCAGCCCCAGCATTTT. Amino acid sequence: CASSLYQQHSNQPQHF. This chain uses TRBV18 with TRBJ1-5; D remains ambiguous. Germline V CDR1 and CDR2: KGHSH, LQKENI. The CDR3 extends over 16 amino acids. The V gene lost 4 bases and the J gene lost 0 bases, with 13 bases spanning the gap.

In this sample, this clonotype turned up a few times. V and J are TRBV6-5 and TRBJ2-7; D is unresolved. The CDR3 totals 11 residues. Germline assignment: CDR1 MNHEY and CDR2 SVGAGI. Trimming removed 7 bases from V and 3 bases from J, with 7 bases in between. The CDR3 sequence is CASTKNYEQYF. CDR3 DNA: TGTGCCAGCACAAAAAACTACGAGCAGTACTTC.

DNA for the CDR3: TGCAGTGCTAGAGATATACGAATCAAGAACACTGAAGCTTTCTTT. Its translation: CSARDIRIKNTEAFF. V gene TRBV20-1 combines with J gene TRBJ1-1; no clear D gene. The V and J ends lost 0 bases and 1 base respectively, with 12 bases between them. Germline loops: CDR1 DFQATT, CDR2 SNEGSKA (reference sequence). The CDR3 is 15 residues long.

The chain employs TRBV5-1 and TRBJ2-1, with D perhaps matching TRBD2 (5 bases). CDR1 is SGHRS and CDR2 is YFSETQ in the germline V gene. The germline V and J ends were trimmed by 2 bases and 9 bases, with 6 bases remaining between them. The CDR3 loop spans 11 amino acids. CDR3 loop: CASSFEGEQFF. The CDR3 DNA is TGCGCCAGCAGCTTTGAGGGTGAGCAGTTCTTC.

In this sample, this clonotype turned up many times. The rearrangement links TRBV5-8 to TRBJ1-5; D remains unclear. CDR1 SGHTS and CDR2 YDEGEE come from the germline V gene. Between the trimmed V and J ends, which lost 5 bases and 0 bases, there was a span of 15 bases. CDR3 length equals 16 residues. The CDR3 DNA follows: TGTGCCAGCAGATTCAAGACTGAGGATAGCAATCAGCCCCAGCATTTT. It encodes CASRFKTEDSNQPQHF.